The rows below give T cell receptor beta chains drawn from one sample of a study of T cell changes during pregnancy in multiple sclerosis. Measured with immunoSEQ multiplex PCR; TCRdb has only the in-frame clones, and not every one. Among roughly 24,000 clones listed, around nine tenths were seen once. The sequences come from CD4+ T cells from peripheral blood mononuclear cells, collected in the second trimester of pregnancy. The receptor set was obtained from a female donor in good health, enrolled as a control in a pregnancy study. Both conserved end residues are part of each CDR3. Size tells how often a clone was seen (once, few, many) or the class of an expanded clone, and some rows leave it out.

size: NA; V: TRBV7-2; J: TRBJ1-5; CDR3: CASSLDLQPQHF
size: NA; V: TRBV5-1; J: TRBJ1-4; CDR3: CASSFGGPRNEKLFF
size: few; V: TRBV18; J: TRBJ1-1; CDR3: CASSPAGKVTEAFF
size: NA; V: TRBV28; J: TRBJ1-5; CDR3: CASSLTPQPQHF
size: few; V: TRBV6-1; J: TRBJ1-4; CDR3: CASRQGTNEKLFF
size: NA; V: TRBV7-9; J: TRBJ1-5; CDR3: CASSRTGNQPQHF
size: NA; V: TRBV6-6; J: TRBJ2-7; CDR3: CASSTPQFGGGYEQYF
size: NA; V: TRBV4-2; J: TRBJ2-2; CDR3: CASSQDGLHTGELFF
size: NA; V: TRBV7-9; J: TRBJ2-1; CDR3: CASSLKRGADRLYNEQFF
size: NA; V: TRBV7-9; J: TRBJ2-7; CDR3: CASSPQGFYEQYF
size: NA; V: TRBV14; J: TRBJ1-4; CDR3: CASSQDRGATNEKLFF
size: NA; V: TRBV7-9; J: TRBJ1-1; CDR3: CASSLSRGYTEAFF
size: NA; V: TRBV5-1; J: TRBJ1-2; CDR3: CASSLEWGSDYGYTF
size: NA; V: TRBV30; J: TRBJ1-2; CDR3: CAWSPRGRTRYGYTF
size: NA; V: TRBV9; J: TRBJ2-3; CDR3: CASSVRQGGDTQYF
size: NA; V: TRBV13; J: TRBJ2-3; CDR3: CASSQGRTGYGRTDTQYF
size: NA; V: TRBV4-2; J: TRBJ2-2; CDR3: CASSPRRGIRTGELFF
size: NA; V: TRBV30; J: TRBJ1-2; CDR3: CAWSQPPEENYGYTF
size: NA; V: TRBV28; J: TRBJ1-4; CDR3: CASSLAGGGNEKLFF
size: NA; V: TRBV5-1; J: TRBJ2-7; CDR3: CASSFSPSLEQYF
size: NA; V: TRBV6-6; J: TRBJ2-7; CDR3: CASRVGRLADYEQYF
size: NA; V: TRBV30; J: TRBJ1-5; CDR3: CAWSGPGQVNQPQHF
size: NA; V: TRBV19; J: TRBJ2-5; CDR3: CASSSRETQYF
size: NA; V: TRBV19; J: TRBJ2-7; CDR3: CASSMRERRYEQYF
size: NA; V: TRBV11-2; J: TRBJ2-7; CDR3: CASSSALAGGPNEQYF
size: once; V: TRBV7-9; J: TRBJ2-3; CDR3: CASSLQDTQYF
size: NA; V: TRBV29-1; J: TRBJ2-2; CDR3: CSVTGQGFGTGELFF
size: once; V: TRBV5-4; J: TRBJ2-7; CDR3: CASRPGLGSYEQYF
size: NA; V: TRBV2; J: NA; CDR3: CASRLTGPSYEQYF
size: NA; V: TRBV19; J: TRBJ2-3; CDR3: CASHLKRGSTDTQYF
size: NA; V: TRBV12-5; J: TRBJ1-5; CDR3: CASGLVPKGRGRQPQHF
size: NA; V: TRBV19; J: TRBJ1-6; CDR3: CASSIKPVTGSGTPLHF
size: once; V: TRBV28; J: TRBJ1-1; CDR3: CASSAPGTGINTEAFF
size: NA; V: TRBV10-3; J: TRBJ2-1; CDR3: CAIKPIGTSGGSQFF
size: NA; V: TRBV28; J: TRBJ2-1; CDR3: CASTERFGNNEQFF
size: NA; V: TRBV6-4; J: TRBJ2-7; CDR3: CASSLTGDGEQYF